This T cell receptor (beta chain) was obtained from a study of CD8+ T cells in alopecia areata. Notes on the study in general: Numerous clones, expanded in lesions, remained in scalp and blood during tofacitinib. Tofacitinib produced a significant decrease in scalp clonality and in expanded CD8+ clones among the top 100.

This CDR3 has 19 amino acids. From germline, CDR1 is SGHRS and CDR2 YFSETQ. Trimming took off 3 bases at V and 0 bases at J, with 22 bases between the two ends. It was cDNA, reverse transcribed from extracted RNA, that served as the sequencing template. Produced via immunoSEQ multiplex PCR; TCRdb's table is partial and in-frame only. The table has around 270,000 clones, 58% seen once. As regards this clone: Its antigen is not identified.

Specified treatment: oral pan-JAK inhibitor, 5-10 mg twice daily. Peripheral blood and lesional scalp punch biopsies were taken from alopecia areata patients. The sample consisted of CD4+ T cells sorted from blood, taken at week 24, from a patient treated with tofacitinib. The rearrangement links TRBV5-1 to TRBJ2-4, with D possibly matching TRBD1 (5 bases). This sequence was found in a human donor with alopecia areata. The CDR3 sequence: CASSYFPRQRVLAKNIQYF. The CDR3 coding sequence is TGCGCCAGCAGCTACTTCCCCCGACAGCGTGTTCTAGCCAAAAACATTCAGTACTTC.